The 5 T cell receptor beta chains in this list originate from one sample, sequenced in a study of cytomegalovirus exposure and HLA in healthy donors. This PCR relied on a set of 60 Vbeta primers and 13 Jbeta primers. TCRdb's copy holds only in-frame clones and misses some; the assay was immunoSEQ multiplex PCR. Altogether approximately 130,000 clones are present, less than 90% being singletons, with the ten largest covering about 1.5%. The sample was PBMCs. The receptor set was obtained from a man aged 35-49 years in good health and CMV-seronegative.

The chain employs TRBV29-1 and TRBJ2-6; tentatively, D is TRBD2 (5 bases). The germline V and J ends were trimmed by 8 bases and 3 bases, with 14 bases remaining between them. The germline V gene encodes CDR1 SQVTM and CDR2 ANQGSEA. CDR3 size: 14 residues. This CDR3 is CSTKEGGGANVLTF. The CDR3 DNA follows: TGCAGCACAAAAGAGGGTGGTGGGGCCAACGTCCTGACTTTC. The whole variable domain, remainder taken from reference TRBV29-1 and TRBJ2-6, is SAVISQKPSRDICQRGTSLTIQCQVDSQVTMMFWYRQQPGQSLTLIATANQGSEATYESGFVIDKFPISRPNLTFSTLTVSNMSPEDSSIYLCSTKEGGGANVLTFGAGSRLTVL.

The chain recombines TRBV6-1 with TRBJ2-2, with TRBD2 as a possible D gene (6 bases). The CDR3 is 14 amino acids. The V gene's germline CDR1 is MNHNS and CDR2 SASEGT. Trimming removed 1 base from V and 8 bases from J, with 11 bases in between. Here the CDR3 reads CASSEGSGGGELFF. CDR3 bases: TGTGCCAGCAGTGAAGGATCCGGGGGAGGGGAGCTGTTTTTT.

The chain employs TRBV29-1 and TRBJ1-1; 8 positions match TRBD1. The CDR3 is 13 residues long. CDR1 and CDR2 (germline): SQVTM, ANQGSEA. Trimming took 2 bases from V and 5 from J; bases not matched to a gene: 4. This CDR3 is CSVERQGATEAFF. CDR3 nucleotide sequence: TGCAGCGTTGAACGGCAGGGGGCAACTGAAGCTTTCTTT.

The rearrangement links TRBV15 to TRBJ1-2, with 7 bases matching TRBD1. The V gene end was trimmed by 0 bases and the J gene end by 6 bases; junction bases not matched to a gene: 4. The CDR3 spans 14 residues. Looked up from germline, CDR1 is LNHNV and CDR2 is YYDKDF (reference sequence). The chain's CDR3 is CATSRDRGTDGYTF. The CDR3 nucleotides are TGTGCCACCAGCAGAGATCGTGGGACAGATGGCTACACCTTC.

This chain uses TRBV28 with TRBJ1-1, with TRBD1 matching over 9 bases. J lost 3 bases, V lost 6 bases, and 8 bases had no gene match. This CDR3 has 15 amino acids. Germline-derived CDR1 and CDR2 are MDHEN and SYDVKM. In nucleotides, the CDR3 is TGTGCCAGCAGATCCGGGACAGGGTTCTACACTGAAGCTTTCTTT. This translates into CASRSGTGFYTEAFF. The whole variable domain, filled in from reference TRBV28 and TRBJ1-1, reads DVKVTQSSRYLVKRTGEKVFLECVQDMDHENMFWYRQDPGLGLRLIYFSYDVKMKEKGDIPEGYSVSREKKERFSLILESASTNQTSMYLCASRSGTGFYTEAFFGQGTRLTVV.